Presented here are 10 T cell receptor beta chains from one specimen sequenced in a study of shared clonotypes between healthy human individuals. The assay was immunoSEQ multiplex PCR, and TCRdb's table has in-frame clones only and misses some. This repertoire shows hundreds of thousands of clones, more than 75% found once; its top ten account for about 13%. The sequencing input was PBMCs. The receptors shown here come from a woman between 40 and 50 years old in good health. Some clones in this sample may be carry-over from other donors' samples.

This chain uses TRBV7-2 with TRBJ1-2, with 7 nucleotides matching TRBD1. The CDR3 loop spans 14 amino acids. The J segment lost 0 bases and the V segment lost 6 bases, leaving 4 bases of the junction unmatched. Per germline, CDR1 SGHTA and CDR2 FQGNSA. Here the CDR3 DNA reads TGTGCCAGCAGACCTGACAGGGCTAACTATGGCTACACCTTC. It specifies CASRPDRANYGYTF.

The chain is built from TRBV4-2 and TRBJ1-1, with a tentative D call TRBD1 (5 bases). The CDR3 covers 14 residues. In germline, CDR1 is LGHNA, CDR2 YNFKEQ. The V end was cut by 5 bases, the J end by 2 bases, with 12 bases between. DNA of the CDR3: TGTGCCAGCAGCTTGGATGGGGGAAACACTGAAGCTTTCTTT. As protein: CASSLDGGNTEAFF.

The V and J genes are TRBV7-6 and TRBJ2-5; D call uncertain. In germline, CDR1 is SGHVS, CDR2 FNYEAQ. V lost 5 bases and J lost 0, with 10 bases in between. The CDR3 length is 14 residues. The CDR3 sequence: CASSNGRNQETQYF. CDR3 nucleotides: TGTGCCAGCAGCAACGGACGGAACCAAGAGACCCAGTACTTC. Using reference TRBV7-6 and TRBJ2-5 for the parts outside the CDR3, the full variable domain is GAGVSQSPRYKVTKRGQDVALRCDPISGHVSLYWYRQALGQGPEFLTYFNYEAQQDKSGLPNDRFSAERPEGSISTLTIQRTEQRDSAMYRCASSNGRNQETQYFGPGTRLLVL.

The chain uses TRBV19 and TRBJ1-1, with D perhaps TRBD1 (5 bases). The CDR3 contains 14 residues. Germline CDR1 reads LNHDA; CDR2 reads SQIVND (reference sequence). With 6 bases removed from V and 0 bases from J, the gap between germline ends came to 11 bases. CDR3 residues: CASSPGLMNTEAFF. The CDR3 DNA sequence: TGTGCCAGTAGCCCGGGACTAATGAACACTGAAGCTTTCTTT.

The chain joins TRBV18 to TRBJ1-2, with D perhaps matching TRBD1 (6 bases). Trimming pared 0 bases from V and 2 bases from J, leaving 13 bases between. CDR3 length: 16 amino acids. Germline CDR1 and CDR2: KGHSH and LQKENI. CDR3 bases: TGTGCCAGCTCACCACCGGGGCAGGGGCTCAACTATGGCTACACCTTC. As protein: CASSPPGQGLNYGYTF.

The rearrangement links TRBV21-1 to TRBJ2-2; the table's D call of TRBD2 was not tested on the DNA. TRBV21-1 is a pseudogene locus. The CDR3 has 13 residues. Written as DNA, the CDR3 is TGTGCCAGCAGCAAAGCAGTCGGCGGGGAGCTGTTTTTT. It translates to CASSKAVGGELFF.

This rearrangement joins TRBV28 to TRBJ1-2; no definite D call. Germline loops: CDR1 MDHEN, CDR2 SYDVKM. CDR3 length: 14 residues. V lost 3 bases and J lost 5, with 13 bases in between. The CDR3: CASSLPHTTYGYTF. DNA for the CDR3: TGTGCCAGCAGTTTGCCACACACAACATATGGCTACACCTTC.

The chain combines TRBV7-9 with TRBJ2-5, with 8 nucleotides matching TRBD2. The CDR3 is 14 amino acids. J gave up 4 bases and V 2 bases, and 3 bases lay outside the gene matches. CDR1 is SEHNR, CDR2 FQNEAQ, per germline (reference sequence). The CDR3 coding sequence is TGTGCCAGCAGCTTACTTACTAGCGGAGAGACCCAGTACTTC. Translating gives CASSLLTSGETQYF.

In its sample, this clone was seen a few times. The CDR3 region is CASSNTVNTEAFF. DNA for the CDR3: TGTGCCAGCTCAAATACAGTGAACACTGAAGCTTTCTTT. The rearrangement links TRBV18 to TRBJ1-1, with D hard to call. In germline, CDR1 is KGHSH, CDR2 LQKENI. The CDR3 has 13 residues. Between the trimmed V and J ends, which lost 5 bases and 0 bases, there was a span of 7 bases.

The V and J genes are TRBV13 and TRBJ1-2; no firm D call. Per germline, CDR1 PRHDT and CDR2 FYEKMQ (reference sequence). V was clipped by 5 bases and J by 4 bases, with 8 bases between them. The CDR3 runs to 12 residues. In nucleotides, the CDR3 is TGTGCCAGCAGCCGAGGGTTCTATGGCTACACCTTC. This sequence encodes CASSRGFYGYTF.